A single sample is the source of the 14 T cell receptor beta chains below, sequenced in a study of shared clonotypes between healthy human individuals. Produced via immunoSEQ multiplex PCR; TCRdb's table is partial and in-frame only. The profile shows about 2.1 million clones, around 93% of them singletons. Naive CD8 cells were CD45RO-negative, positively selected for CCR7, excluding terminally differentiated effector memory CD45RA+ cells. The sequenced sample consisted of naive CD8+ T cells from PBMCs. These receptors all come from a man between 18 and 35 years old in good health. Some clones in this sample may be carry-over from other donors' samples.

The CDR3 sequence: CASSLGQRDTQYF. CDR3 sequence (DNA): TGTGCCAGCAGTTTAGGACAGCGGGATACGCAGTATTTT. This chain connects TRBV27 to TRBJ2-3; TRBD1 might be the D (6 bases). The CDR3 runs to 13 residues. From germline, CDR1 is MNHEY and CDR2 SMNVEV (reference sequence). V dropped 2 bases and J dropped 6 bases, with 9 bases sitting between them.

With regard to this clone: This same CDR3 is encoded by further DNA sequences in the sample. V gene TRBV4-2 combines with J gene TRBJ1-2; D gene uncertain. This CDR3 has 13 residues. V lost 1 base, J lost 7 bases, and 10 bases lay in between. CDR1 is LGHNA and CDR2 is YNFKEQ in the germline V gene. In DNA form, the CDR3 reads TGTGCCAGCAGCCAAGGCGGTGTAGCTGGCTACACCTTC. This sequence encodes CASSQGGVAGYTF.

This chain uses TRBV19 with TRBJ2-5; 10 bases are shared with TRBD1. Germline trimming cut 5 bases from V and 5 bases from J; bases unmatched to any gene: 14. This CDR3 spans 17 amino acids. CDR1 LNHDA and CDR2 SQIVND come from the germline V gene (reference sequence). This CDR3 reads CASSPITGTGAGETQYF. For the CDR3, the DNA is TGTGCCAGTAGTCCGATCACAGGGACAGGGGCCGGGGAGACCCAGTACTTC.

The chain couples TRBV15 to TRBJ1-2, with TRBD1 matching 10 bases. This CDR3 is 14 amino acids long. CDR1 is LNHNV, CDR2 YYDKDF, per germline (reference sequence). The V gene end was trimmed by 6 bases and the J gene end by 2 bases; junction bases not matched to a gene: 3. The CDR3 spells CATRLGQGNYGYTF. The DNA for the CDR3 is TGTGCCACCAGACTGGGACAGGGGAACTATGGCTACACCTTC.

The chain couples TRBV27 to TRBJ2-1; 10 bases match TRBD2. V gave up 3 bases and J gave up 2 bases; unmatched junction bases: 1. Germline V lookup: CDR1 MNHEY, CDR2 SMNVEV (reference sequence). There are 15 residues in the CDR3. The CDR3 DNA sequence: TGTGCCAGCAGTTTTAGCGGGAGGCCCTACAATGAGCAGTTCTTC. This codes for CASSFSGRPYNEQFF.

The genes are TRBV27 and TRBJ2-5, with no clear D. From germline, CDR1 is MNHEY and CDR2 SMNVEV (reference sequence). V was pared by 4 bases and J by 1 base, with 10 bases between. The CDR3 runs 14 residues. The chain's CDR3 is CASSSWGIQETQYF. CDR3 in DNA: TGTGCCAGCAGTTCGTGGGGAATCCAAGAGACCCAGTACTTC.

The CDR3 sequence is CASSSHLGAGEKLFF. In DNA form, the CDR3 reads TGTGCCAGCAGTTCCCACCTAGGTGCGGGCGAAAAACTGTTTTTT. V gene TRBV28 combines with J gene TRBJ1-4; D remains unclear. The germline V gene encodes CDR1 MDHEN and CDR2 SYDVKM. With 4 bases removed from V and 8 bases from J, the gap between germline ends came to 17 bases. CDR3 length: 15 amino acids.

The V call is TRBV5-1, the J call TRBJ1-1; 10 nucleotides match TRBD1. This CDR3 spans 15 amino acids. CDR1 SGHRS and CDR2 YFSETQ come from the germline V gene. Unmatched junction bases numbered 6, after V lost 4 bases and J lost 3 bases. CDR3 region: CASSRTGGVYTEAFF. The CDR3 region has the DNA TGCGCCAGCAGCAGGACAGGGGGTGTGTACACTGAAGCTTTCTTT.

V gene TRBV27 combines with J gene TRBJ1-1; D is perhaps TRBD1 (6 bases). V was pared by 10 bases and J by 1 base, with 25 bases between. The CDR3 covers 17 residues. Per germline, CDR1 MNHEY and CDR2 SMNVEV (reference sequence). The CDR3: CATKGWVGGAANTEAFF. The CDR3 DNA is TGTGCCACCAAGGGTTGGGTCGGGGGGGCTGCGAACACTGAAGCTTTCTTT.

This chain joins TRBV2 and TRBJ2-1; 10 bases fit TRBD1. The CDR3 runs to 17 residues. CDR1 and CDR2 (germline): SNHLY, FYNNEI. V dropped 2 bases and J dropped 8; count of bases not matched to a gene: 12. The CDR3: CASSETHPGQGLDEQFF. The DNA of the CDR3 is TGTGCCAGCAGTGAAACACATCCGGGACAGGGGCTCGATGAGCAGTTCTTC.

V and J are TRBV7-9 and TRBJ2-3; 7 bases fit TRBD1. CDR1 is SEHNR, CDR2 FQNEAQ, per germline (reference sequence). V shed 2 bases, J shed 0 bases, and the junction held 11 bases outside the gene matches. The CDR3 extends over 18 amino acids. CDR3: CASSLPSRDRLSTDTQYF. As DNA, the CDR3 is TGTGCCAGCAGCTTACCATCTCGGGACAGACTTAGCACAGATACGCAGTATTTT.

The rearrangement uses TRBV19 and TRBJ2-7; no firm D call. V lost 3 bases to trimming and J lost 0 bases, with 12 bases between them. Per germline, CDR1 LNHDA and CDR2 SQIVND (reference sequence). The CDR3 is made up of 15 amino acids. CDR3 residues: CASSIVAEASYEQYF. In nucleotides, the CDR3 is TGTGCCAGTAGTATTGTGGCGGAAGCCTCCTACGAGCAGTACTTC.

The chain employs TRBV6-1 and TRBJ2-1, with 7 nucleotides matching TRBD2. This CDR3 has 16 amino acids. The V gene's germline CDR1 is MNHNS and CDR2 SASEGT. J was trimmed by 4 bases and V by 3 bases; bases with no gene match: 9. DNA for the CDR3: TGTGCCAGCAGTGATCTGGGCGGGAGAGGGTACAATGAGCAGTTCTTC. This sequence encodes CASSDLGGRGYNEQFF.

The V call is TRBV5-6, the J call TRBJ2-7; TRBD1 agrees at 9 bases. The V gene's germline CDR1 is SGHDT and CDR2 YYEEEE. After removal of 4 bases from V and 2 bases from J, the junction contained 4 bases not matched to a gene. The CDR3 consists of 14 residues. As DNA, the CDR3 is TGTGCCAGCAGCGGACAGGGGATTCCCTACGAGCAGTACTTC. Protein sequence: CASSGQGIPYEQYF.